The 20 T cell receptor beta chains reported below all come from one sample, sequenced in a study of radiotherapy plus CTLA-4 blockade in lung cancer (dated by TCRdb to the late 2010s). Preparation of the library involved the immunoSEQ multiplex PCR assay. This immuneACCESS table, as held by TCRdb, lists in-frame sequences with V and J called but not all clones. Of the missing ones, under half trace to an unresolved V gene in checked studies; the others have no known cause. In all, the sample holds 50,000 or so clones, and 65% to 85% of those were seen once. The ten largest clonotypes hold around 10% of the sample. The sample in question was peripheral blood, obtained from a patient treated with radiotherapy plus ipilimumab. Every receptor here comes from a human donor with non-small cell lung cancer who had stable disease on radiotherapy plus ipilimumab.

The rearrangement uses TRBV19 and TRBJ1-2; 7 nucleotides match TRBD1. V trimming: 3 bases; J trimming: 4 bases; junction bases outside the gene matches: 14. This CDR3 contains 17 residues. Germline V gene data show CDR1 as LNHDA and CDR2 as SQIVND (reference sequence). The CDR3 here is CASSIGTANTRGYGYTF. As DNA, the CDR3 is TGTGCCAGTAGTATCGGGACAGCTAACACACGGGGCTATGGCTACACCTTC.

This CDR3 is CASSPKTAFYGYTF. CDR3 DNA sequence: TGTGCCAGCAGCCCAAAGACAGCTTTCTATGGCTACACCTTC. This chain uses TRBV27 with TRBJ1-2, with a weak D call TRBD1 (5 bases). The CDR3 totals 14 residues. Per the germline V gene, CDR1 is MNHEY and CDR2 is SMNVEV (reference sequence). Trimming stripped 6 bases from V and 4 bases from J, with 15 bases between.

V is TRBV4-1 and J is TRBJ1-2; 9 nucleotides match TRBD1. The CDR3 sequence is 14 residues long. The trim removed 4 bases at V and 8 bases at J, leaving 8 bases unmatched. Germline CDR1 MGHRA, CDR2 YSYEKL. The CDR3 here is CASSPGQGVYGYTF. CDR3 in DNA: TGCGCCAGCAGCCCGGGACAGGGAGTCTACGGCTACACCTTC.

This chain joins TRBV5-1 and TRBJ2-5; TRBD1 might be the D (5 bases). The J call may be mistaken, given a closer DNA end match to TRBJ2-7. CDR3 size: 15 residues. The germline V gene encodes CDR1 SGHRS and CDR2 YFSETQ. CDR3 amino acids: CASRRTTESSYEQYF. The CDR3, as DNA: TGCGCCAGCAGGCGGACGACAGAGTCTTCCTACGAGCAGTACTTC.

This chain links TRBV5-1 with TRBJ2-2; unclear D gene. Germline V gene lookup returns CDR1 SGHRS and CDR2 YFSETQ. CDR3 size: 13 residues. Trimming took 9 bases from V and 1 from J, leaving 10 bases between them. In nucleotides, the CDR3 is TGCGCCACCTCGGGTGGGAACACCGGGGAGCTGTTTTTT. It specifies CATSGGNTGELFF. Based on the CDR3 plus reference TRBV5-1 and TRBJ2-2, the full variable domain is KAGVTQTPRYLIKTRGQQVTLSCSPISGHRSVSWYQQTPGQGLQFLFEYFSETQRNKGNFPGRFSGRQFSNSRSEMNVSTLELGDSALYLCATSGGNTGELFFGEGSRLTVL.

This rearrangement joins TRBV14 to TRBJ2-6, with 7 bases that match TRBD2. From germline, CDR1 is SGHDN and CDR2 FVKESK. CDR3 length: 18 amino acids. V shed 1 base and J 0 bases; nucleotides not matched to a gene: 6. The CDR3, as DNA: TGTGCCAGCAGCCAAGTCGGGGGGAGTCGCTCTGGGGCCAACGTCCTGACTTTC. Amino acids: CASSQVGGSRSGANVLTF.

The chain uses TRBV5-1 and TRBJ1-1, with TRBD1 as a possible D gene (5 bases). The CDR3 length is 15 residues. Germline CDR1 is SGHRS and CDR2 is YFSETQ. V dropped 6 bases and J dropped 1 base, with 16 bases sitting between them. CDR3 loop: CASTVEGGTNTEAFF. In nucleotides, the CDR3 is TGCGCCAGCACCGTAGAAGGAGGGACGAACACTGAAGCTTTCTTT.

By sample share, this clone is medium-sized. This chain links TRBV6-6 with TRBJ2-7; TRBD1 agrees at 7 bases. CDR1 and CDR2 (germline): MNHNY, SVGAGI (reference sequence). The CDR3 loop spans 13 amino acids. V trimming: 6 bases; J trimming: 3 bases; junction bases outside the gene matches: 5. The CDR3 coding sequence is TGTGCCAGCAGACAGGGGAAAAGCTACGAGCAGTACTTC. Protein product: CASRQGKSYEQYF.

The chain couples TRBV13 to TRBJ2-7; tentatively, D is TRBD1 (5 bases). The CDR3 is made up of 15 amino acids. V lost 0 bases to trimming and J lost 4 bases, with 13 bases between them. Germline-derived CDR1 and CDR2 are PRHDT and FYEKMQ (reference sequence). For the CDR3, the DNA is TGTGCCAGCAGCTTAGGTAGGGGTCCAAATTACGAGCAGTACGTC. The encoded protein is CASSLGRGPNYEQYV.

The genes are TRBV5-1 and TRBJ2-5; no reliable D call. The ends were cut back, 6 bases at V and 2 bases at J, with 11 bases in the middle. The germline CDR1 and CDR2 sequences are SGHRS and YFSETQ. The CDR3 runs to 13 residues. CDR3 sequence (DNA): TGCGCCAGCACCCGGGCCTTTCAAGAGACCCAGTACTTC. It yields the protein CASTRAFQETQYF.

The chain couples TRBV11-2 to TRBJ2-3; TRBD1 matches 7 bases. Germline V CDR1 and CDR2: SGHAT, FQNNGV. The V gene end was trimmed by 5 bases and the J gene end by 5 bases; junction bases not matched to a gene: 4. The CDR3 consists of 13 residues. The CDR3: CASSADRVDTQYF. CDR3 coding DNA: TGTGCCAGCAGCGCCGACAGGGTAGATACGCAGTATTTT.

The chain joins TRBV5-1 to TRBJ2-1, with 7 bases fitting TRBD1. Germline lookup yields CDR1 SGHRS and CDR2 YFSETQ. CDR3 length equals 16 residues. Trimming cost V 0 bases and J 0 bases; bases outside gene matches: 3. This CDR3 reads CASSLGRTGSYNEQFF. CDR3 in DNA: TGCGCCAGCAGCTTGGGTCGGACAGGCTCCTACAATGAGCAGTTCTTC.

V gene TRBV10-3 combines with J gene TRBJ1-1; D gene ambiguous. CDR1 ENHRY and CDR2 SYGVKD come from the germline V gene. The length of the CDR3 is 14 residues. V gave up 5 bases and J gave up 3 bases, with 13 bases separating them. Here the CDR3 reads CAISFSEGYTEAFF. CDR3 nucleotides: TGTGCCATCAGTTTCAGTGAGGGATACACTGAAGCTTTCTTT.

The chain carries TRBV5-4 and TRBJ2-5; 9 bases match TRBD2. The CDR3 consists of 15 residues. The V gene's germline CDR1 is SGHNT and CDR2 YYREEE (reference sequence). The V segment lost 0 bases and the J segment 2 bases; nucleotides outside the gene matches: 2. The CDR3 here is CASSLVLAGQETQYF. The CDR3 DNA follows: TGTGCCAGCAGCTTGGTTCTAGCGGGGCAAGAGACCCAGTACTTC.

The chain recombines TRBV28 with TRBJ2-1; TRBD2 matches 8 bases. Germline V gene sequence: CDR1 MDHEN, CDR2 SYDVKM. The CDR3 extends over 15 amino acids. V lost 8 bases and J lost 0; bases outside the gene matches: 6. The CDR3 loop is CASAPGGSSYNEQFF. CDR3 bases: TGTGCCAGCGCGCCGGGGGGGAGCTCCTACAATGAGCAGTTCTTC.

This CDR3 is CASIKRGLPEAFF. The CDR3 DNA is TGTGCCAGCATCAAGCGGGGCCTACCTGAAGCTTTCTTT. The J gene is TRBJ1-1, the V gene TRBV5-4, with TRBD1 as a possible D gene (5 bases). V gave up 6 bases and J gave up 6 bases, with 15 bases separating them. Per the germline V gene, CDR1 is SGHNT and CDR2 is YYREEE (reference sequence). The CDR3 extends over 13 amino acids.

The gene calls are TRBV5-4 and TRBJ2-5; 7 positions match TRBD2. Looked up from germline, CDR1 is SGHNT and CDR2 is YYREEE (reference sequence). J lost 4 bases, V lost 1 base, and 7 bases had no gene match. CDR3 length: 15 amino acids. The CDR3 nucleotides read TGTGCCAGCAGCTTGAGGTTGGGGGAGGGAGAGACCCAGTACTTC. This sequence encodes CASSLRLGEGETQYF.

The rearrangement links TRBV27 to TRBJ2-2; D is ambiguous. Germline lookup yields CDR1 MNHEY and CDR2 SMNVEV (reference sequence). The V end was cut by 1 base, the J end by 5 bases, with 2 bases between. The length of the CDR3 is 12 residues. The CDR3 DNA sequence: TGTGCCAGCAGTTTATGGACCGGGGAGCTGTTTTTT. It encodes CASSLWTGELFF.

The gene calls are TRBV13 and TRBJ1-2; 9 bases are a match to TRBD1. The CDR3 has 15 residues. The ends lost 5 bases at V and 7 bases at J; junction bases unmatched: 11. CDR1 is PRHDT, CDR2 FYEKMQ, per germline (reference sequence). The CDR3 region is CASSPWDRAELGYTF. CDR3 DNA sequence: TGTGCCAGCAGCCCATGGGACAGGGCGGAACTTGGCTACACCTTC.

The CDR3 DNA sequence: TGCGCCAGCAGCCCCGCCTACACGAACCATGCAACTAATGAAAAACTGTTTTTT. Its translation is CASSPAYTNHATNEKLFF. This chain uses TRBV4-3 with TRBJ1-4; D call uncertain. Trimming shortened V by 4 bases and J by 0 bases, and 18 bases separated the two germline ends. The CDR3 is made up of 18 amino acids. Germline values: CDR1 LGHNA, CDR2 YSLEER.